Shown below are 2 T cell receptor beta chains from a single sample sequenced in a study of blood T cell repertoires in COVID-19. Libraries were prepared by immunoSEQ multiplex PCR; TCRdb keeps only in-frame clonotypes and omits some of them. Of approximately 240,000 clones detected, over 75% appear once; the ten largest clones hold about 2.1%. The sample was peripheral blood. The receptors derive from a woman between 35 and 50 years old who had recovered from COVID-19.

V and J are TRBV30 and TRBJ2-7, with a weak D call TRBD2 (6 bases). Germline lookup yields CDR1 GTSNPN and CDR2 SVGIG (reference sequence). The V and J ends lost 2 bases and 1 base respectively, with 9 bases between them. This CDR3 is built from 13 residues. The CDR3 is CAWSLAGSYEQYF. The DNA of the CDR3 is TGTGCCTGGAGTCTGGCGGGGTCCTACGAGCAGTACTTC.

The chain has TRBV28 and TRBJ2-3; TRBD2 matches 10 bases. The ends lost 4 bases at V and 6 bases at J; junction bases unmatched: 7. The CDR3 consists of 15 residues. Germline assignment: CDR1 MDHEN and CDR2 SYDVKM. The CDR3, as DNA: TGTGCCAGCAGTTCCAGACTAGCGGGTCGGGATACGCAGTATTTT. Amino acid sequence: CASSSRLAGRDTQYF.